This passage covers 23 T cell receptor beta chains from one sample sequenced in a study of blood T cell repertoires in COVID-19. Profiled with immunoSEQ multiplex PCR; TCRdb holds only in-frame clones, not every one. The sample has some 300,000 clones; approximately 89% are singletons. Sequenced material: PBMCs or T cells enriched from blood (not recorded which). The source is a woman aged 45-65 years who had been exposed to COVID-19.

This clone was found once. The chain uses TRBV3-1 (or the pseudogene TRBV3-2) and TRBJ1-2, with 12 bases fitting TRBD1. Germline V CDR1 and CDR2: LGHDT, YNNKEL (reference sequence). V gave up 0 bases and J gave up 6 bases; unmatched junction bases: 5. This CDR3 comprises 16 residues. The CDR3 nucleotides read TGTGCCAGCAGCCAAGATCGGGGGACAGGGGGCGATGGCTACACCTTC. Its protein product is CASSQDRGTGGDGYTF.

This clone appeared once. This chain links TRBV19 with TRBJ1-2, with a weak D call TRBD1 (5 bases). This CDR3 region has 16 residues. Germline V gene sequence: CDR1 LNHDA, CDR2 SQIVND (reference sequence). V lost 7 bases, J lost 4 bases, and 22 bases lay in between. This CDR3 reads CASTPFKTATPYGYTF. As DNA, the CDR3 is TGTGCCAGTACCCCCTTTAAGACAGCAACCCCCTATGGCTACACCTTC.

V is TRBV7-9 and J is TRBJ1-2; TRBD1 aligns across 7 bases. With V trimmed by 5 bases and J by 2 bases, 8 bases remained unmatched. CDR1 is SEHNR, CDR2 FQNEAQ, per germline (reference sequence). The CDR3 spans 15 residues. The CDR3 reads CASSQMTGYNYGYTF. DNA for the CDR3: TGTGCCAGCAGCCAAATGACAGGGTACAACTATGGCTACACCTTC.

In this sample, this clone turned up once. The J gene is TRBJ2-1, the V gene TRBV29-1, with D tentatively TRBD2 (6 bases). Deletions cut 1 base from V and 1 base from J, with 11 bases between. CDR1 is SQVTM and CDR2 is ANQGSEA in the germline V gene. This CDR3 comprises 15 residues. CDR3 in DNA: TGCAGCGTTGAAGGTGGACGGGGGTCCTACAATGAGCAGTTCTTC. Residues: CSVEGGRGSYNEQFF.

The chain recombines TRBV15 with TRBJ1-6; D remains ambiguous. Germline CDR1 reads LNHNV; CDR2 reads YYDKDF (reference sequence). The CDR3 is 14 amino acids. V lost 5 bases to trimming and J lost 7 bases, with 12 bases between them. CDR3 amino acids: CATSAGSMNSPLHF. CDR3 nucleotide sequence: TGTGCCACCAGCGCCGGGTCTATGAATTCACCCCTCCACTTT.

CDR3 sequence: CASREGQGYNSPLHF. The CDR3 DNA sequence: TGTGCCAGCAGGGAGGGACAGGGATATAATTCACCCCTCCACTTT. The genes are TRBV28 and TRBJ1-6, with TRBD1 identical over 9 bases. V dropped 6 bases and J dropped 4; count of bases not matched to a gene: 4. The CDR3 length is 15 residues. In germline, CDR1 is MDHEN, CDR2 SYDVKM. Complete variable domain (other parts from reference TRBV28 and TRBJ1-6): DVKVTQSSRYLVKRTGEKVFLECVQDMDHENMFWYRQDPGLGLRLIYFSYDVKMKEKGDIPEGYSVSREKKERFSLILESASTNQTSMYLCASREGQGYNSPLHFGNGTRLTVT.

The chain couples TRBV24-1 to TRBJ2-2; possibly TRBD1 for D (6 bases). V was trimmed by 9 bases and J by 1 base, leaving 11 bases between them. CDR1 KGHDR and CDR2 SFDVKD come from the germline V gene. The CDR3 totals 14 residues. CDR3 nucleotides: TGTGCCACCGGGGTCAGGGGGAACACCGGGGAGCTGTTTTTT. It encodes CATGVRGNTGELFF.

CDR3 in DNA: TGTGCCAGCAGTTCTGGGACAGTCTATAATTCACCCCTCCACTTT. Translation gives CASSSGTVYNSPLHF. The chain employs TRBV28 and TRBJ1-6, with 7 bases that match TRBD1. This CDR3 has 15 residues. Germline lookup yields CDR1 MDHEN and CDR2 SYDVKM. Trimming took 4 bases from V and 3 from J; bases not matched to a gene: 3.

The rearrangement links TRBV5-1 to TRBJ1-1, with 8 bases matching TRBD1. Germline loops: CDR1 SGHRS, CDR2 YFSETQ. V lost 4 bases and J lost 8; bases outside the gene matches: 7. The CDR3 totals 13 residues. The CDR3 region has the DNA TGCGCCAGCAGCCGCCAGGGGGCGGCCGAAGCTTTCTTT. It translates to CASSRQGAAEAFF.

This chain joins TRBV7-6 and TRBJ2-1, with D tentatively TRBD2 (7 bases). Deletions cut 1 base from V and 5 bases from J, with 24 bases between. This CDR3 spans 19 amino acids. Germline-derived CDR1 and CDR2 are SGHVS and FNYEAQ. The CDR3 DNA reads as TGTGCCAGCAGCTTAGGAGGAGGGGGGGCCTTGATTAGCAACAATGAGCAGTTCTTC. Translated, it gives CASSLGGGGALISNNEQFF.

The chain joins TRBV19 to TRBJ1-5; TRBD1 agrees at 8 bases. Per germline, CDR1 LNHDA and CDR2 SQIVND (reference sequence). This CDR3 is 13 amino acids long. Trimming removed 8 bases from V and 5 bases from J; junction bases left unmatched: 5. The CDR3 nucleotides are TGTGCCAGTCGGGACAGGCATTATCAGCCCCAGCATTTT. This encodes CASRDRHYQPQHF. Full variable domain (rest looked up from reference TRBV19 and TRBJ1-5): DGGITQSPKYLFRKEGQNVTLSCEQNLNHDAMYWYRQDPGQGLRLIYYSQIVNDFQKGDIAEGYSVSREKKESFPLTVTSAQKNPTAFYLCASRDRHYQPQHFGDGTRLSIL.

The rearrangement links TRBV2 to TRBJ2-1, with TRBD2 as a possible D gene (6 bases). The V and J ends lost 4 bases and 5 bases respectively, with 12 bases between them. Germline V gene sequence: CDR1 SNHLY, CDR2 FYNNEI. This CDR3 is built from 14 residues. The DNA for the CDR3 is TGTGCCAGCAGTGTCCAGCGGACTAACAATGAGCAGTTCTTC. Protein product: CASSVQRTNNEQFF.

V gene TRBV19 combines with J gene TRBJ2-6; D not certain. Germline assignment: CDR1 LNHDA and CDR2 SQIVND (reference sequence). Trimming removed 7 bases from V and 0 bases from J, with 4 bases in between. The CDR3 totals 13 residues. In nucleotides, the CDR3 is TGTGCCAGTACCCGCTCTGGGGCCAACGTCCTGACTTTC. It encodes CASTRSGANVLTF. Combining the CDR3 with reference TRBV19 and TRBJ2-6 gives the whole variable domain DGGITQSPKYLFRKEGQNVTLSCEQNLNHDAMYWYRQDPGQGLRLIYYSQIVNDFQKGDIAEGYSVSREKKESFPLTVTSAQKNPTAFYLCASTRSGANVLTFGAGSRLTVL.

CDR3 sequence reads: CASSLPGVNYGYTF. CDR3 bases: TGTGCCAGCAGTTTACCAGGGGTTAACTATGGCTACACCTTC. The rearrangement uses TRBV28 and TRBJ1-2; TRBD1 might be the D (6 bases). V lost 2 bases and J lost 1, with 8 bases in between. The germline V gene has CDR1 MDHEN and CDR2 SYDVKM. The CDR3 has 14 residues.

This chain uses TRBV7-9 with TRBJ2-5; a possible D gene is TRBD2 (6 bases). CDR1 is SEHNR, CDR2 FQNEAQ, per germline (reference sequence). V shed 2 bases and J shed 5 bases, with 27 bases lying between them. The CDR3 extends over 19 amino acids. CDR3: CASSLSTGVPGASVETQYF. The CDR3 DNA follows: TGTGCCAGCAGCTTAAGTACGGGGGTACCTGGGGCATCCGTGGAGACCCAGTACTTC.

This clone showed up many times. The chain combines TRBV6-2 or TRBV6-3 with TRBJ2-6; TRBD1 might be the D (5 bases). CDR3 length equals 15 residues. Germline V gene sequence: CDR1 MNHEY, CDR2 SVGEGT. V lost 6 bases and J 0 bases, leaving 9 bases between the germline ends. The CDR3 loop is CASSPRGSGANVLTF. CDR3 DNA sequence: TGTGCCAGCAGCCCAAGGGGCTCTGGGGCCAACGTCCTGACTTTC.

This clone was observed a few times. The rearrangement uses TRBV29-1 and TRBJ1-2; 9 bases agree with TRBD1. This CDR3 is 15 amino acids long. The ends lost 0 bases at V and 3 bases at J; junction bases unmatched: 5. CDR1 is SQVTM, CDR2 ANQGSEA, per germline. The CDR3: CSVEDWDREDYGYTF. DNA of the CDR3: TGCAGCGTTGAAGATTGGGACAGGGAAGACTATGGCTACACCTTC.

The genes are TRBV9 and TRBJ2-4; 8 bases agree with TRBD1. This CDR3 contains 15 residues. In germline, CDR1 is SGDLS, CDR2 YYNGEE. Trimming at V came to 4 bases and at J to 2 bases, leaving 5 bases not matched to a gene. The CDR3 DNA reads as TGTGCCAGCAGCCGGACAGGGATGACCAAAAACATTCAGTACTTC. This sequence encodes CASSRTGMTKNIQYF.

Only a few counts were recorded for this clone. The chain is built from TRBV7-8 and TRBJ1-1; D is unclear. The CDR3 length is 13 residues. CDR1 is SGHVS, CDR2 FQNEAQ, per germline. Trimming shortened V by 1 base and J by 6 bases, and 9 bases separated the two germline ends. CDR3 loop: CASSLGGGAEAFF. The DNA for the CDR3 is TGTGCCAGCAGCTTAGGAGGCGGGGCTGAAGCTTTCTTT.

The rearrangement joins TRBV27 to TRBJ1-6; tentatively, D is TRBD1 (6 bases). Germline lookup yields CDR1 MNHEY and CDR2 SMNVEV (reference sequence). The CDR3 has 15 amino acids. The ends were cut back, 2 bases at V and 6 bases at J, with 11 bases in the middle. DNA of the CDR3: TGTGCCAGCAGTTTAGGTACAGGGTCTAATTCACCCCTCCACTTT. Its protein is CASSLGTGSNSPLHF.

The gene calls are TRBV7-2 and TRBJ2-5; unclear D gene. Germline V gene data show CDR1 as SGHTA and CDR2 as FQGNSA. The V gene lost 2 bases and the J gene lost 2 bases, with 12 bases spanning the gap. The CDR3 sequence is 15 residues long. CDR3 DNA: TGTGCCAGCAGCTTACCGTTCGGCAGGCAAGAGACCCAGTACTTC. The encoded protein is CASSLPFGRQETQYF.

V and J are TRBV7-2 and TRBJ1-1; the D is unclear. There are 13 residues in the CDR3. V was shortened by 1 base and J by 3 bases, with 6 bases between the two germline ends. Germline lookup yields CDR1 SGHTA and CDR2 FQGNSA. This chain's CDR3 is CASSLDRHTEAFF. The CDR3, as DNA: TGTGCCAGCAGCTTAGACAGACACACTGAAGCTTTCTTT.

In this sample, this clone turned up once. The chain couples TRBV30 to TRBJ2-7; no reliable D call. Per germline, CDR1 GTSNPN and CDR2 SVGIG (reference sequence). The CDR3 is 13 amino acids. Deletions cut 2 bases from V and 2 bases from J, with 10 bases between. The CDR3 DNA is TGTGCCTGGAGTATCGCAGGAACCTACGAGCAGTACTTC. Amino acids: CAWSIAGTYEQYF.